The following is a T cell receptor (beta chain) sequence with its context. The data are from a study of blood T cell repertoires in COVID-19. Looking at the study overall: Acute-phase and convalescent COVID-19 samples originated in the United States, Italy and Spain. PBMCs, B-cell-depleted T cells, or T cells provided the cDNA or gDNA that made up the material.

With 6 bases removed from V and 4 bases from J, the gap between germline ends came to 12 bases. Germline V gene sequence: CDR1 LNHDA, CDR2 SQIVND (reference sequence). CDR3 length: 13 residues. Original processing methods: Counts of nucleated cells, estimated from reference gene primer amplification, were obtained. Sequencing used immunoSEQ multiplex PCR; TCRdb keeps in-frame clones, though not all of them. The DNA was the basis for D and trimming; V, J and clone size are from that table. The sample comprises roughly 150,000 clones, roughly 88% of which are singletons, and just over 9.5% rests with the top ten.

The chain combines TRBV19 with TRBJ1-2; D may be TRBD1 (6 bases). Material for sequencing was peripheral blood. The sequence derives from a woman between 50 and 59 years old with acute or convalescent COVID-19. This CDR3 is CASSQGLGYGYTF. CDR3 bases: TGTGCCAGTAGCCAGGGGCTGGGCTATGGCTACACCTTC.